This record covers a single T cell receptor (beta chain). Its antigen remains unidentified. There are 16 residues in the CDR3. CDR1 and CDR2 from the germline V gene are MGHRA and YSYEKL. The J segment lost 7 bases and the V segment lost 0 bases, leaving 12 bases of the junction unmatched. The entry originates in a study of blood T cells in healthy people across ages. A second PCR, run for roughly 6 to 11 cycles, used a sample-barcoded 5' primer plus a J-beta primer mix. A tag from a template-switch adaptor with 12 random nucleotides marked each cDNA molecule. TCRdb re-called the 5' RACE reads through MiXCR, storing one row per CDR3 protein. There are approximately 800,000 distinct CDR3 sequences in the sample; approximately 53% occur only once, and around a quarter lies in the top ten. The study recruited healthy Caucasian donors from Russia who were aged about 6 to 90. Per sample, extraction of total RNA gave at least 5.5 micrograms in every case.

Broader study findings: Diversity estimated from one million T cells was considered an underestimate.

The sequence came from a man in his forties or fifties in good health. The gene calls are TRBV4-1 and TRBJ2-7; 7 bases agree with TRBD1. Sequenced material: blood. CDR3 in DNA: TGCGCCAGCAGCCAAGATAATGCATACGGACAGGAGGAGCAGTACTTC. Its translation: CASSQDNAYGQEEQYF.